This passage covers 3 T cell receptor beta chains from one sample sequenced in a study of cytomegalovirus exposure and HLA in healthy donors. PCR primers comprised 60 Vbeta and 13 Jbeta primers. Here immunoSEQ multiplex PCR was the method, and the copy in TCRdb shows in-frame clones only, minus some. Here the sample spans around 72,000 clones, approximately 70% being singletons. Sequenced sample: PBMCs. The receptors stem from a man aged 35 to 55 in good health and CMV-seropositive.

A remark on this clone: Germline and junction disagree at one end, which may indicate a read error. This specimen includes other DNA sequences encoding the same CDR3. This rearrangement joins TRBV2 to TRBJ1-6, with TRBD1 matching over 7 bases. The germline CDR1 and CDR2 sequences are SNHLY and FYNNEI. The CDR3 contains 15 residues. The CDR3 nucleotides are TGTGCCAGCAGGGCACAGGGGTCTAATAATTCCCCCCTCCACTTT. Its protein product is CASRAQGSNNSPLHF. Supplemented by reference TRBV2 and TRBJ1-6, the full variable domain reads EPEVTQTPSHQVTQMGQEVILRCVPISNHLYFYWYRQILGQKVEFLVSFYNNEISEKSEIFDDQFSVERPDGSNFTLKIRSTKLEDSAMYFCASRAQGSNNSPLHFGNGTRLTVT.

This chain connects TRBV5-4 to TRBJ2-3; TRBD1 matches 8 bases. The CDR3 sequence is 15 residues long. CDR1 and CDR2 (germline): SGHNT, YYREEE (reference sequence). Trimming cost V 4 bases and J 1 base; bases outside gene matches: 5. This CDR3 reads CASSPTTGGTDTQYF. CDR3 sequence (DNA): TGTGCCAGCAGCCCGACGACAGGGGGCACAGATACGCAGTATTTT.

The J gene is TRBJ2-7, the V gene TRBV18, with a tentative D call TRBD2 (5 bases). Germline lookup yields CDR1 KGHSH and CDR2 LQKENI. The CDR3 sequence is 14 residues long. V was cut by 3 bases and J by 4 bases, with 13 bases left in between. The CDR3 bases are TGTGCCAGCTCACCGTCCGGGGTAGGATACGAGCAGTACTTC. This translates into CASSPSGVGYEQYF.